This TCR beta chain was recorded in a study of blood T cell repertoires in COVID-19. On the study more broadly: Spain, Italy and the United States supplied samples that represented acute and convalescent COVID-19. Sample material is recorded as cDNA or gDNA derived from T cells, B-cell-depleted T cells, or PBMCs.

V was cut by 1 base and J by 2 bases, with 8 bases left in between. The length of the CDR3 is 15 residues. Germline CDR1 and CDR2: SGHNT and YENEEA. Authors' processing steps: Nucleated cell counts were estimated from reference gene primer amplification. Clones were read by immunoSEQ multiplex PCR, and TCRdb kept only the in-frame ones, dropping some. V and J calls and clone size are as listed in that table; D and trimming were resolved from the DNA. In the table there are approximately 41,000 clones, approximately 91% of which are singletons. This TCR came from a man in his fifties or sixties with active COVID-19. The genes are TRBV11-3 and TRBJ2-2; a weak D match, TRBD1 (5 bases). The material sequenced was peripheral blood. The CDR3 DNA is TGTGCCAGCAGCTTAGGGGGCTATAACACCGGGGAGCTGTTTTTT. Its protein product is CASSLGGYNTGELFF.